This T cell receptor beta chain was documented in a study of OX40 agonist ivuxolimab in advanced cancers. Study at large: The patients received agonistic anti-OX40 (CD134) antibody ivuxolimab. Overall study findings and caveats: Researchers did not establish what antigens the expanded peripheral T cells target.

The CDR3 length is 16 residues. J was trimmed by 2 bases and V by 5 bases; bases with no gene match: 8. From germline, CDR1 is MDHEN and CDR2 SYDVKM. With respect to this clone: Its antigen is still unknown.

With autoimmune disease history or systemic immunosuppression, patients were excluded. Peripheral blood came from all dose cohorts at three timepoints. The repertoire was sequenced with immunoSEQ multiplex PCR; TCRdb's copy has only in-frame clones and lacks some. The sample has tens of thousands of clones, around 87% seen once. The sequence was obtained from an adult with an advanced solid tumor such as melanoma, head and neck, liver or kidney cancer. The genes are TRBV28 and TRBJ2-7, with 11 bases identical to TRBD1. Sequencing used CD4+ or CD8+ T cells sorted from blood, obtained in a trial of the OX40 agonist ivuxolimab. DNA of the CDR3: TGTGCCAGCAGTCCCGAAGGACAGGGGGCTGCCTACGAGCAGTACTTC. It is translated as CASSPEGQGAAYEQYF.